The 4 T cell receptor beta chains below all came from one sample that was sequenced in a study of molecular identifiers for immune sequencing clone quantification. MiXCR, run by TCRdb on the PCR reads, gives a single entry per CDR3 protein. The sample yields approximately 500,000 distinct CDR3 sequences, 20% to 25% seen once. The sequenced sample consisted of naive CD8+ T cells from blood, with Jurkat cell RNA spiked in. Subset noted: FACS-sorted CD8+CD4-CCR7+CD45RA+ naive T cells. The receptor source for this set is a human donor in good health. Some libraries in this study had Jurkat cell RNA spiked in.

V usage is TRBV7-6 and J usage is TRBJ2-2; 9 positions agree with TRBD1. The junction had 12 bases not matched to a gene; V was cut back by 4 bases and J by 6 bases. This CDR3 contains 17 residues. Germline CDR1 is SGHVS and CDR2 is FNYEAQ. CDR3 sequence (DNA): TGTGCCAGCAGCTATGACCGGGACAGGGAGGTTTCCGGGGAGCTGTTTTTT. This translates into CASSYDRDREVSGELFF.

A word on this clonotype: A read error may explain this, as a much larger clone is one base away. The chain is built from TRBV6-5 and TRBJ2-3; D ambiguous. With 4 bases removed from V and 0 bases from J, the gap between germline ends came to 11 bases. CDR1 and CDR2 (germline): MNHEY, SVGAGI. The CDR3 runs 15 residues. The CDR3 DNA follows: TGTGCCAGCAGTTGCAATCTGGGAAGCACAGATACGCAGTATTTT. Translation: CASSCNLGSTDTQYF.

This clonotype was detected only a few times. The chain has TRBV30 and TRBJ1-2, with 8 positions matching TRBD1. The CDR3 consists of 12 residues. CDR1 and CDR2 from the germline V gene are GTSNPN and SVGIG (reference sequence). Trimming cost V 4 bases and J 8 bases; bases outside gene matches: 6. Written as DNA, the CDR3 is TGTGCCTGGAACCCAGGGGGCTGGGGCTACACCTTC. Protein product: CAWNPGGWGYTF.

This chain connects TRBV20-1 to TRBJ1-5; D gene ambiguous. The CDR3 is made up of 17 amino acids. The germline V gene has CDR1 DFQATT and CDR2 SNEGSKA (reference sequence). Trimming pared 6 bases from V and 0 bases from J, leaving 21 bases between. This chain's CDR3 is CSAQTLDGGISNQPQHF. CDR3 in DNA: TGCAGTGCCCAAACCCTCGACGGAGGAATTAGCAATCAGCCCCAGCATTTT.